The clone carrying this T cell receptor (beta chain) was recorded only once. Clones were read by immunoSEQ multiplex PCR, and TCRdb kept only the in-frame ones, dropping some. The sample includes around 100,000 clones, about 95% of them seen just once. The length of the CDR3 is 12 residues. Germline V gives CDR1 LNHDA, CDR2 SQIVND (reference sequence). With 0 bases removed from V and 8 bases from J, the gap between germline ends came to 5 bases. The record originates from a study of technical replicates of blood from several donors. The TCR originated in a human donor in good health. Material: T cells isolated from PBMCs. The chain uses TRBV19 and TRBJ1-5; D remains unclear. CDR3 DNA sequence: TGTGCCAGTAGTATAGACAACAAGCCCCAGCATTTT. This gives the protein CASSIDNKPQHF.